The subject of this entry is one T cell receptor beta chain. Its antigen is unknown. The repertoire was sequenced with immunoSEQ multiplex PCR; TCRdb's copy has only in-frame clones and lacks some. The sample has 7,600 or so clones; around 78% are singletons. The tumor samples were collected prior to definitive surgery or chemotherapy. The data originate from a study of high-grade serous ovarian cancer treatment subgroups. As for the study in general: Mean per sample: about 14,000 reads, some 8,100 unique TCR beta rearrangements.

The length of the CDR3 is 19 residues. CDR1 is SGHAT and CDR2 is FQDESV in the germline V gene (reference sequence). V lost 2 bases, J lost 2 bases, and 25 bases lay in between. General study results and limits: Higher neoantigen levels went with greater TCR clonal relatedness. Same-patient tumor repertoires overlapped at about 0.11 to 0.85; different patients barely overlapped. Without spatial data, bulk sequencing limits insight into HGSC tumor diversity.

V gene TRBV11-1 combines with J gene TRBJ2-7; TRBD1 might be the D (6 bases). The TCR originated in a human donor with high-grade serous ovarian cancer. Material for sequencing was tumor tissue. The CDR3 DNA sequence: TGTGCCAGCAGCTTACGACGCCTGGGTTGGGGGCAATTCCCCTACGAGCAGTACTTC. Translated: CASSLRRLGWGQFPYEQYF.